Below are 8 T cell receptor beta chains sequenced from a single sample in a study of cytomegalovirus exposure and HLA in healthy donors. Use of 60 Vbeta and 13 Jbeta primers characterized the PCR. The repertoire was sequenced with immunoSEQ multiplex PCR; TCRdb's copy has only in-frame clones and lacks some. The table has about 160,000 clones, around 78% seen once. Sequenced material: PBMCs. All receptors derive from a man between 40 and 49 years old in good health and CMV-seronegative.

This clone was recorded a few times. The chain uses TRBV5-1 and TRBJ1-2, with 10 bases identical to TRBD1. Looked up from germline, CDR1 is SGHRS and CDR2 is YFSETQ. The V gene end was trimmed by 3 bases and the J gene end by 4 bases; junction bases not matched to a gene: 9. The CDR3 sequence is 16 residues long. The CDR3 bases are TGCGCCAGCAGCTCGTGGGGGACAGGGGCAGGCTATGGCTACACCTTC. This sequence encodes CASSSWGTGAGYGYTF.

This chain's CDR3 is CASSPGSSTDTQYF. CDR3 DNA: TGTGCCAGCAGTCCGGGTTCTAGCACAGATACGCAGTATTTT. The chain links TRBV2 to TRBJ2-3, with D unclear. The CDR3 consists of 14 residues. CDR1 and CDR2 from the germline V gene are SNHLY and FYNNEI. V gave up 5 bases and J gave up 0 bases, with 9 bases separating them. Full variable domain (rest looked up from reference TRBV2 and TRBJ2-3): EPEVTQTPSHQVTQMGQEVILRCVPISNHLYFYWYRQILGQKVEFLVSFYNNEISEKSEIFDDQFSVERPDGSNFTLKIRSTKLEDSAMYFCASSPGSSTDTQYFGPGTRLTVL.

This chain joins TRBV7-9 and TRBJ1-2; TRBD1 is a possible D gene (6 bases). Trimming took 4 bases from V and 1 from J, leaving 16 bases between them. The CDR3 totals 16 residues. Looked up from germline, CDR1 is SEHNR and CDR2 is FQNEAQ (reference sequence). As DNA, the CDR3 is TGTGCCAGCAGCTACGCGCGACAGGATCATAACTATGGCTACACCTTC. This translates into CASSYARQDHNYGYTF.

V and J are TRBV27 and TRBJ2-7; 8 bases map to TRBD2. There are 15 residues in the CDR3. The germline V gene has CDR1 MNHEY and CDR2 SMNVEV (reference sequence). The ends lost 5 bases at V and 4 bases at J; junction bases unmatched: 10. The CDR3 coding sequence is TGTGCCAGCAGTCCGGGAGGGTCGGAGCAATACGAGCAGTACTTC. Translating gives CASSPGGSEQYEQYF.

This rearrangement joins TRBV28 to TRBJ2-5; TRBD1 matches 7 bases. Trimming cost V 6 bases and J 3 bases; bases outside gene matches: 10. The germline V gene encodes CDR1 MDHEN and CDR2 SYDVKM. The CDR3 contains 15 residues. The DNA for the CDR3 is TGTGCCAGCAGCCACAGGGGAAGGGGAGAAGAGACCCAGTACTTC. Its translation: CASSHRGRGEETQYF.

Concerning this clone: The junction departs from germline at one end; a sequencing error may be responsible. V gene TRBV5-1 combines with J gene TRBJ2-4, with 8 bases identical to TRBD2. Germline loops: CDR1 SGHRS, CDR2 YFSETQ. The CDR3 is 19 amino acids. CDR3 loop: CASSSGSGTSLIAKNSQYF. CDR3 bases: TGCGCCAGCAGCTCGGGATCCGGGACTAGTCTTATAGCCAAAAACAGTCAGTACTTC.

Notes on this clone: Mismatch with germline at one junction end may stem from a read error. The chain recombines TRBV5-1 with TRBJ2-4; TRBD2 might be the D (5 bases). There are 15 residues in the CDR3. Germline CDR1 and CDR2: SGHRS and YFSETQ. In DNA, the CDR3 is TGCGCCAGCAGCGAAGGAACCCTAGCCAAAAACAGTCAGTACTTC. It specifies CASSEGTLAKNSQYF. The full variable domain, rest sourced from reference TRBV5-1 and TRBJ2-4, is KAGVTQTPRYLIKTRGQQVTLSCSPISGHRSVSWYQQTPGQGLQFLFEYFSETQRNKGNFPGRFSGRQFSNSRSEMNVSTLELGDSALYLCASSEGTLAKNSQYFGAGTRLSVL.

The rearrangement links TRBV5-1 to TRBJ1-6, with a tentative D call TRBD1 (6 bases). This CDR3 is 16 amino acids long. V was clipped by 0 bases and J by 10 bases, with 17 bases between them. From germline, CDR1 is SGHRS and CDR2 YFSETQ. The CDR3 is CASSLVAPGEGSPLHF. In DNA form, the CDR3 reads TGCGCCAGCAGCTTGGTAGCTCCAGGGGAGGGATCACCCCTCCACTTT.